This T cell receptor beta chain emerged from a study of blood T cell repertoires in COVID-19. This CDR3 has 16 amino acids. Per germline, CDR1 MGHDK and CDR2 SYGVNS. Trimming at V came to 0 bases and at J to 1 base, leaving 6 bases not matched to a gene. The repertoire was sequenced with immunoSEQ multiplex PCR; TCRdb's copy has only in-frame clones and lacks some. This table holds fewer than 80,000 clones, 88% found once. The clonotype comes from a human donor in a cohort sampled during active COVID-19. Sequenced input: peripheral blood. The V call is TRBV25-1, the J call TRBJ2-7; 7 bases are a match to TRBD1. DNA of the CDR3: TGTGCCAGCAGTGAATATGAGGGGGCTGGTTCCTACGAGCAGTACTTC. Its protein is CASSEYEGAGSYEQYF.